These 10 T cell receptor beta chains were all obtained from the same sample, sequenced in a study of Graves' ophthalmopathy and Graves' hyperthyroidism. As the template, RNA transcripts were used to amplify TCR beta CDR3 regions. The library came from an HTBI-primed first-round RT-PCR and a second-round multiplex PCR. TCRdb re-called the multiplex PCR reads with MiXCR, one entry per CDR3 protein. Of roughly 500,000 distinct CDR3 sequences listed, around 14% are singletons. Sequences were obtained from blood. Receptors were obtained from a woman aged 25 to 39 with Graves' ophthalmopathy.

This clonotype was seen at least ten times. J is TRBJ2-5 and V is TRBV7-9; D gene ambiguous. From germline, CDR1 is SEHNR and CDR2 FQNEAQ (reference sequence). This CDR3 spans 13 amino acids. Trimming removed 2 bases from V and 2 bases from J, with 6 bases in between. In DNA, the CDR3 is TGTGCCAGCAGCTTATGGCTACAAGAGACCCAGTACTTC. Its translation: CASSLWLQETQYF. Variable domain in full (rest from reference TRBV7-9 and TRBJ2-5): DTGVSQNPRHKITKRGQNVTFRCDPISEHNRLYWYRQTLGQGPEFLTYFQNEAQLEKSRLLSDRFSAERPKGSFSTLEIQRTEQGDSAMYLCASSLWLQETQYFGPGTRLLVL.

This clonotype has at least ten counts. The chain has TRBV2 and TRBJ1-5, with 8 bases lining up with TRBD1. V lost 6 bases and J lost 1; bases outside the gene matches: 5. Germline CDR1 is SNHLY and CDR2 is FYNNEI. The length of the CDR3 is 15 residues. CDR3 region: CASRAGGRSNQPQHF. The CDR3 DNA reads TGTGCCAGCAGGGCAGGGGGCAGGAGCAATCAGCCCCAGCATTTT.

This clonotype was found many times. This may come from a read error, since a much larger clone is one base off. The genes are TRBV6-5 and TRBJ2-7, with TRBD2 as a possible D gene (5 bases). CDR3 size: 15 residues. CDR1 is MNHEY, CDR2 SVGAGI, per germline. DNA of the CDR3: TGTGCCAGCAATTACTCTCCAGACGGGATCTACGAGCAGTACTTC. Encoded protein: CASNYSPDGIYEQYF.

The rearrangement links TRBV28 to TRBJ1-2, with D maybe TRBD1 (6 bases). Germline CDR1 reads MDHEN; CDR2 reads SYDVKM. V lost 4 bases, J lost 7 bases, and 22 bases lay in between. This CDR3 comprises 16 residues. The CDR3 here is CASSSPTGLGSFGYTF. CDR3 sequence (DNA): TGTGCCAGCAGTTCACCCACAGGGTTAGGAAGCTTTGGCTACACCTTC.

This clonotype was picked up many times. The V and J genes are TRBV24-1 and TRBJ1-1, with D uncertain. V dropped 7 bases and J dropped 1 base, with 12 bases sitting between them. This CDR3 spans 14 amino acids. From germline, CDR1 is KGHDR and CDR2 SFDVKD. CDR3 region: CATSPGRANTEAFF. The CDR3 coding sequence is TGTGCCACCAGCCCGGGTCGGGCGAACACTGAAGCTTTCTTT.

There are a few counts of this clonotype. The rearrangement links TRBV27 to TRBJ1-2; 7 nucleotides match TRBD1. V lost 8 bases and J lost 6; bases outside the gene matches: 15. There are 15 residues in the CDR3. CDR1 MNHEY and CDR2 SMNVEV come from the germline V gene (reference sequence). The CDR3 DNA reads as TGTGCCAGCGCAAAAACAGGGGTACGCGGTGATGGCTACACCTTC. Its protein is CASAKTGVRGDGYTF.

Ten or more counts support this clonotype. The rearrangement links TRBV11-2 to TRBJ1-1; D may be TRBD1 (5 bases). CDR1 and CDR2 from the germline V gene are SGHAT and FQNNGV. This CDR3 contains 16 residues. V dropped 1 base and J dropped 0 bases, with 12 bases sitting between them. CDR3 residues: CASSLGGGRLNTEAFF. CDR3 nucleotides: TGTGCCAGCAGCTTAGGGGGGGGGAGGTTGAACACTGAAGCTTTCTTT. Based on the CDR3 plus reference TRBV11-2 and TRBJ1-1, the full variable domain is EAGVAQSPRYKIIEKRQSVAFWCNPISGHATLYWYQQILGQGPKLLIQFQNNGVVDDSQLPKDRFSAERLKGVDSTLKIQPAKLEDSAVYLCASSLGGGRLNTEAFFGQGTRLTVV.

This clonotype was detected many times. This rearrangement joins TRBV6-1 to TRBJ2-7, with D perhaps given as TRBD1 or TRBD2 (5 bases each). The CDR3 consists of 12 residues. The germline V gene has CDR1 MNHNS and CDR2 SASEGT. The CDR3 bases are TGTGCTATCCGGGACCCAGCCTACGAGCAGTACTTC. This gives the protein CAIRDPAYEQYF.

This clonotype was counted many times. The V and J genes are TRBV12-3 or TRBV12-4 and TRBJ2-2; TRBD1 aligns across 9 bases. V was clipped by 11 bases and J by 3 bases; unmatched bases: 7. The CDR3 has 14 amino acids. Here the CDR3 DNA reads TGTGCCGCTGGGGGACAGGGTGACACCGGGGAGCTGTTTTTT. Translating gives CAAGGQGDTGELFF.

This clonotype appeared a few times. The CDR3 DNA reads TGTGCCAGCTCACTACGAAGCGGAGGAGGGTCCTACGAGCAGTACTTC. Translated, it gives CASSLRSGGGSYEQYF. J is TRBJ2-7 and V is TRBV18, with a possible D match to TRBD2 (6 bases). There are 16 residues in the CDR3. V lost 4 bases, J lost 1 base, and 17 bases lay in between. In germline, CDR1 is KGHSH, CDR2 LQKENI.